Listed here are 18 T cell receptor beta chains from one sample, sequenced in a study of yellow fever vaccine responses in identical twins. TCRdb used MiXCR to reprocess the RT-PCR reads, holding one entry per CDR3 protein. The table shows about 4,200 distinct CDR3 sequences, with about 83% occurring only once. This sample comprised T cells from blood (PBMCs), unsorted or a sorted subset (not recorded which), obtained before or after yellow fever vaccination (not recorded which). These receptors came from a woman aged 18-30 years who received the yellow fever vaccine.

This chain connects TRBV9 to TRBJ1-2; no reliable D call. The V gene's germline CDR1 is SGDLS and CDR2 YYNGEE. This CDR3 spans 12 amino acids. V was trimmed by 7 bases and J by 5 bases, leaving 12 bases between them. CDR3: CASSDGRYGYTF. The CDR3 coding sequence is TGTGCCAGCTCAGACGGCCGGTATGGCTACACCTTC.

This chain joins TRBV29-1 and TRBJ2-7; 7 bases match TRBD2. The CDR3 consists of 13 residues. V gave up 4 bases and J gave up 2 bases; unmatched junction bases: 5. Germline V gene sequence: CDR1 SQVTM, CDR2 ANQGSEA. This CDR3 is CSVAIGGTYEQYF. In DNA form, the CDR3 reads TGCAGCGTTGCTATCGGGGGGACCTACGAGCAGTACTTC.

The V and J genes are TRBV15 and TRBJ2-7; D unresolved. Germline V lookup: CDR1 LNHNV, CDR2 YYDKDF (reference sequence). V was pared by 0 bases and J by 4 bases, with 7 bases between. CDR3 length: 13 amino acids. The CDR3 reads CATSRDWGYEQYF. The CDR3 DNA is TGTGCCACCAGCAGAGATTGGGGATACGAGCAGTACTTC.

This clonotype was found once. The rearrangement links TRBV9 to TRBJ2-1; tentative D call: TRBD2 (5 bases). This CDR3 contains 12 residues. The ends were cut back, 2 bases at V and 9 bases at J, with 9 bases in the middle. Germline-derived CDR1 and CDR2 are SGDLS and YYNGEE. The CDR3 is CASSVPRGEQFF. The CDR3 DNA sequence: TGTGCCAGCAGCGTCCCCCGGGGTGAGCAGTTCTTC.

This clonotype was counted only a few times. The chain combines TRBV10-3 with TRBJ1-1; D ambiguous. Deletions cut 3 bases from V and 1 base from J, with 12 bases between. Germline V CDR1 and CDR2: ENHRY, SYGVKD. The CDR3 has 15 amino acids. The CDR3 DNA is TGTGCCATCAGTGAAGGAGTGGGGAGGAACACTGAAGCTTTCTTT. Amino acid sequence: CAISEGVGRNTEAFF.

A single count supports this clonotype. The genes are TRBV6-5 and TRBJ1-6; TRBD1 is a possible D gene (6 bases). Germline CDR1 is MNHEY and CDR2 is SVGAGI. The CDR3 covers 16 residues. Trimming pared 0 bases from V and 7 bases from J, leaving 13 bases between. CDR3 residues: CASSYSERGLNSPLHF. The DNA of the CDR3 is TGTGCCAGCAGTTACTCGGAGCGGGGGCTGAATTCACCCCTCCACTTT.

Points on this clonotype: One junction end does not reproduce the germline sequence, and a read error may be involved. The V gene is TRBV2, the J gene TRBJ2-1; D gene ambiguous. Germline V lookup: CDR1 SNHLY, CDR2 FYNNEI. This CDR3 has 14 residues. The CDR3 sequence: CASSEATSYNEQFF. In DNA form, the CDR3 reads TGTGCCAGCAGCGAAGCGACTTCCTACAATGAGCAGTTCTTC.

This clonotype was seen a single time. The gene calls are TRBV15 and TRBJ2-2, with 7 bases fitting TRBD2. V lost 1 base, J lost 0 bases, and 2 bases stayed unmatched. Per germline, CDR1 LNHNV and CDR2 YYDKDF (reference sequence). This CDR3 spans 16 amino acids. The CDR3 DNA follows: TGTGCCACCAGCAGAGTTGCGGGGGCGAACACCGGGGAGCTGTTTTTT. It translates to CATSRVAGANTGELFF.

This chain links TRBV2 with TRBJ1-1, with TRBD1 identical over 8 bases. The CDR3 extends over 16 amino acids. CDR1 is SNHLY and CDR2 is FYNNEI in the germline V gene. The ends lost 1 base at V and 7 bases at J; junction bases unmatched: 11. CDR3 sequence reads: CASSEVGTGLGREAFF. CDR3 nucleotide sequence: TGTGCCAGCAGTGAAGTCGGGACAGGCTTGGGTCGTGAAGCTTTCTTT.

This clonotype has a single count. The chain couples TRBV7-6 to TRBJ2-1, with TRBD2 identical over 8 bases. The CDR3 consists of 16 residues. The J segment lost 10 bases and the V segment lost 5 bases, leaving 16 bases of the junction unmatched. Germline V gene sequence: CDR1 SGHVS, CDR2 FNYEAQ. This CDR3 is CASSLSSGTRKTEQFF. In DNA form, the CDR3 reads TGTGCCAGCAGCCTTTCCTCCGGGACTAGGAAAACCGAGCAGTTCTTC.

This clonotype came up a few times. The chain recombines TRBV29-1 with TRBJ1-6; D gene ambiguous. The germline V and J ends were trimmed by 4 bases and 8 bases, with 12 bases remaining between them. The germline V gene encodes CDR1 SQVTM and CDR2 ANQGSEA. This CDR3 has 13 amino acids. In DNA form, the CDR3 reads TGCAGCGTTGCGGCTGATTCTTATTCACCCCTCCACTTT. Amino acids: CSVAADSYSPLHF.

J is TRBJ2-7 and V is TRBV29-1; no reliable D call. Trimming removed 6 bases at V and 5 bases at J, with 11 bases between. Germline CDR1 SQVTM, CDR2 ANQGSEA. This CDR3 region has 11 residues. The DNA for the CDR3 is TGCAGCGTGATCCTTTCCCACGAGCAGTACTTC. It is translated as CSVILSHEQYF.

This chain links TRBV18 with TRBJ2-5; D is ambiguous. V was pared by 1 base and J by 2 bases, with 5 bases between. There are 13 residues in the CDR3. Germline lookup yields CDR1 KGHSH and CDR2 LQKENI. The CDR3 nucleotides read TGTGCCAGCTCACCACTAGATCAAGAGACCCAGTACTTC. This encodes CASSPLDQETQYF.

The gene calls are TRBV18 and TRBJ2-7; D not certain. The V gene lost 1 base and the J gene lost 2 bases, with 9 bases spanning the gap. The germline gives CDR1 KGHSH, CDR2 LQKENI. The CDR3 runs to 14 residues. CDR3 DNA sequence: TGTGCCAGCTCACCACAGGGCCTGACCTACGAGCAGTACTTC. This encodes CASSPQGLTYEQYF. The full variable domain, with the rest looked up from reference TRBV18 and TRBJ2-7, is NAGVMQNPRHLVRRRGQEARLRCSPMKGHSHVYWYRQLPEEGLKFMVYLQKENIIDESGMPKERFSAEFPKEGPSILRIQQVVRGDSAAYFCASSPQGLTYEQYFGPGTRLTVT.

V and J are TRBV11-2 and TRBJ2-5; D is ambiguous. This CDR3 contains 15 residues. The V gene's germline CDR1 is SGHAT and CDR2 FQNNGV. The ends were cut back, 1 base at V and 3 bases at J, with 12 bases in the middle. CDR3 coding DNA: TGTGCCAGCAGCTTAGGCCAAAGGCCCGAAGAGACCCAGTACTTC. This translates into CASSLGQRPEETQYF.

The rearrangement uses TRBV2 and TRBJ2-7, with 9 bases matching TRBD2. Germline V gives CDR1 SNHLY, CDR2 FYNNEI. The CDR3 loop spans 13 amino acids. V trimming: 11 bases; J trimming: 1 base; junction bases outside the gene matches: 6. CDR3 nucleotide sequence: TGTGCCGTATCCCTAGCGGGGTCCTACGAGCAGTACTTC. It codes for CAVSLAGSYEQYF.

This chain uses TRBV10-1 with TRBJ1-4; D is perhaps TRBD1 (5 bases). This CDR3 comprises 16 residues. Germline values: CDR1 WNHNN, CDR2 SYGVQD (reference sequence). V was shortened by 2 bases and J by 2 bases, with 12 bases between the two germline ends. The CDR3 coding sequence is TGCGCCAGCAGTGAGATGGGGGGTGGGACTAATGAAAAACTGTTTTTT. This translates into CASSEMGGGTNEKLFF.

The CDR3 loop reads CASSPPTSTDTQYF. CDR3 sequence (DNA): TGTGCCAGCTCACCACCCACGAGCACAGATACGCAGTATTTT. V is TRBV18 and J is TRBJ2-3; D is unresolved. V dropped 0 bases and J dropped 0 bases, with 4 bases sitting between them. This CDR3 spans 14 amino acids. Germline CDR1 KGHSH, CDR2 LQKENI.